What follows is one T cell receptor beta chain and its context. Antigen unknown. This sample is part of a study of cytomegalovirus exposure and HLA in healthy donors. Study-wide context: Early released data had tens of millions of unique TCRs, all coming from HLA-typed donors.

CDR1 is LNHDA, CDR2 SQIVND, per germline (reference sequence). V lost 3 bases to trimming and J lost 8 bases, with 7 bases between them. The CDR3 covers 12 residues. The PCR was carried out with 60 Vbeta primers and 13 Jbeta primers. Assay: immunoSEQ multiplex PCR; the TCRdb copy retains only in-frame clones and omits some. The sample includes 150,000 to 200,000 clones, approximately 85% of them seen just once. The study's findings and limits: Common viral pathogens seemed to be connected with several of the most significant clusters, according to a later analysis. V- and J-gene trimming in TCR beta was tied to a missense DCLRE1C variant by an analysis performed later.

V usage is TRBV19 and J usage is TRBJ1-4, with unresolved D. The sequenced material came from PBMCs. This clonotype was obtained from a man aged 18 to 29 in good health and CMV-seropositive. CDR3 protein: CASSMSPEKLFF. The CDR3 DNA is TGTGCCAGTAGTATGAGCCCAGAAAAACTGTTTTTT.